This entry lists 20 T cell receptor beta chains sequenced from one sample in a study of blood T cell repertoires in COVID-19. Sequencing used immunoSEQ multiplex PCR; TCRdb keeps in-frame clones, though not all of them. The sample shows 90,000 to 120,000 clones, under 75% of them seen only once. Sequenced sample: peripheral blood. The origin of the receptors is a man aged 80 or over with acute or convalescent COVID-19.

This clone showed up just a few times. This rearrangement joins TRBV11-2 to TRBJ1-4; a possible D gene is TRBD1 (5 bases). V was clipped by 3 bases and J by 8 bases, with 13 bases between them. CDR3 length: 14 amino acids. Germline values: CDR1 SGHAT, CDR2 FQNNGV. The CDR3 protein is CASSLRGKGEKLFF. The CDR3 nucleotides read TGTGCCAGCAGCTTGCGGGGGAAGGGCGAAAAACTGTTTTTT.

The J gene is TRBJ1-4, the V gene TRBV10-2; 10 bases match TRBD1. This CDR3 is 13 amino acids long. CDR1 WSHSY and CDR2 SAAADI come from the germline V gene. Germline trimming cut 5 bases from V and 8 bases from J; bases unmatched to any gene: 2. The CDR3 region is CASSPGQGEKLFF. The CDR3 nucleotides are TGCGCCAGCAGTCCGGGACAGGGGGAAAAACTGTTTTTT.

This clone has more than one count but fewer than ten. V usage is TRBV7-9 and J usage is TRBJ1-1; possibly TRBD1 for D (5 bases). The CDR3 covers 14 residues. The V and J ends lost 2 bases and 4 bases respectively, with 11 bases between them. Germline V lookup: CDR1 SEHNR, CDR2 FQNEAQ (reference sequence). CDR3 nucleotide sequence: TGTGCCAGCAGCTTAAGAACAGGCTTCACTGAAGCTTTCTTT. It is translated as CASSLRTGFTEAFF.

V gene TRBV6-6 combines with J gene TRBJ2-1; 13 nucleotides line up with TRBD2. V shed 6 bases and J 2 bases; nucleotides not matched to a gene: 4. The V gene's germline CDR1 is MNHNY and CDR2 SVGAGI (reference sequence). The CDR3 loop spans 16 amino acids. Here the CDR3 reads CASRGLAGLAYNEQFF. As DNA, the CDR3 is TGTGCCAGCAGGGGACTAGCGGGGCTGGCCTACAATGAGCAGTTCTTC.

This clone was found a few times. The chain combines TRBV4-1 with TRBJ1-4, with a tentative D call TRBD1 (5 bases). The CDR3 sequence is 16 residues long. The V end was cut by 1 base, the J end by 5 bases, with 14 bases between. Per the germline V gene, CDR1 is MGHRA and CDR2 is YSYEKL. The CDR3 spells CASSQGAGPSNEKLFF. DNA for the CDR3: TGCGCCAGCAGCCAAGGTGCGGGGCCTTCCAATGAAAAACTGTTTTTT.

The V and J genes are TRBV10-1 and TRBJ2-7, with D perhaps TRBD2 (5 bases). The CDR3 has 12 amino acids. Germline V gene data show CDR1 as WNHNN and CDR2 as SYGVQD (reference sequence). The V and J ends lost 8 bases and 4 bases respectively, with 12 bases between them. The CDR3 loop reads CASGPGSYEQYF. In DNA form, the CDR3 reads TGCGCCAGCGGACCGGGGTCTTACGAGCAGTACTTC.

In the case of this clone: This may be a read error, as it is one base from a much larger clone. The genes are TRBV27 and TRBJ1-1; 8 bases align to TRBD1. V dropped 3 bases and J dropped 1; count of bases not matched to a gene: 4. The CDR3 extends over 15 amino acids. The V gene's germline CDR1 is MNHEY and CDR2 SMNVEV (reference sequence). The CDR3 sequence is CASSFSGTGNTEAFF. For the CDR3, the DNA is TGTGCCAGCAGTTTCTCCGGGACAGGGAACACTGAAGCTTTCTTT.

The rearrangement joins TRBV3-1 (or the pseudogene TRBV3-2) to TRBJ2-1; 8 bases map to TRBD2. This CDR3 is 15 amino acids long. Germline CDR1 is LGHDT and CDR2 is YNNKEL (reference sequence). Germline trimming cut 1 base from V and 4 bases from J; bases unmatched to any gene: 3. The CDR3 region has the DNA TGTGCCAGCAGCCAAGCGGGACTAGGATACAATGAGCAGTTCTTC. Translated, it gives CASSQAGLGYNEQFF.

This clone was seen more than once but under ten times. V usage is TRBV7-2 and J usage is TRBJ2-7, with 14 bases lining up with TRBD2. The CDR3 runs to 15 residues. Trimming removed 5 bases from V and 4 bases from J; junction bases left unmatched: 4. Germline lookup yields CDR1 SGHTA and CDR2 FQGNSA. The CDR3 DNA is TGTGCCAGCAGCATACGACTAGCGGGAGGGTACGAGCAGTACTTC. It yields the protein CASSIRLAGGYEQYF.

V usage is TRBV18 and J usage is TRBJ2-2; D gene uncertain. CDR1 is KGHSH and CDR2 is LQKENI in the germline V gene. This CDR3 has 14 amino acids. Trimming took off 0 bases at V and 2 bases at J, with 4 bases between the two ends. The CDR3 here is CASSPPLNTGELFF. CDR3 sequence (DNA): TGTGCCAGCTCACCACCGTTAAACACCGGGGAGCTGTTTTTT.

This chain joins TRBV30 and TRBJ2-7, with TRBD1 matching over 7 bases. The junction had 7 bases not matched to a gene; V was cut back by 2 bases and J by 3 bases. In germline, CDR1 is GTSNPN, CDR2 SVGIG (reference sequence). This CDR3 has 14 residues. CDR3 in DNA: TGTGCCTGGAGTAAGCCGGGACAGAACTACGAGCAGTACTTC. It encodes CAWSKPGQNYEQYF.

V gene TRBV9 combines with J gene TRBJ2-1; 7 bases are a match to TRBD2. Unmatched junction bases numbered 9, after V lost 0 bases and J lost 9 bases. Germline lookup yields CDR1 SGDLS and CDR2 YYNGEE. This CDR3 has 15 amino acids. CDR3 residues: CASSVVGGRGIEQFF. CDR3 nucleotides: TGTGCCAGCAGCGTAGTAGGCGGGAGAGGGATTGAGCAGTTCTTC.

The rearrangement joins TRBV25-1 to TRBJ2-1, with 9 bases identical to TRBD2. This CDR3 comprises 15 residues. CDR1 and CDR2 (germline): MGHDK, SYGVNS. The J segment lost 15 bases and the V segment lost 2 bases, leaving 14 bases of the junction unmatched. DNA for the CDR3: TGTGCCAGCAGTGAAGAATTCTTGGCTAGCGGGATTACGTTCTTC. Translated, it gives CASSEEFLASGITFF.

The DNA of the CDR3 is TGCGCCAGCAGCCAAGATTCCCGGACCGGGGAGCTGTTTTTT. It encodes CASSQDSRTGELFF. The genes are TRBV4-3 and TRBJ2-2; D is uncertain. V shed 0 bases and J shed 5 bases, with 7 bases lying between them. Germline-derived CDR1 and CDR2 are LGHNA and YSLEER. The CDR3 length is 14 residues.

This clone appeared a single time. This chain connects TRBV7-6 to TRBJ2-5, with D perhaps matching TRBD2 (5 bases). The V end was cut by 3 bases, the J end by 2 bases, with 13 bases between. Germline CDR1 reads SGHVS; CDR2 reads FNYEAQ. CDR3 length equals 15 residues. Here the CDR3 reads CASSFGNPSQETQYF. CDR3 bases: TGTGCCAGCAGCTTCGGGAATCCAAGTCAAGAGACCCAGTACTTC.

The J gene is TRBJ1-5, the V gene TRBV12-3 or TRBV12-4; D remains ambiguous. This CDR3 region has 13 residues. Trimming cost V 3 bases and J 5 bases, with 8 bases left between them. CDR3 residues: CASSLERDQPQHF. The CDR3 region has the DNA TGTGCCAGCAGTTTGGAGCGTGATCAGCCCCAGCATTTT.

The genes are TRBV24-1 and TRBJ1-4; D is unclear. Germline V gene data show CDR1 as KGHDR and CDR2 as SFDVKD. Trimming removed 9 bases from V and 15 bases from J, with 16 bases in between. The CDR3 sequence is 11 residues long. In nucleotides, the CDR3 is TGTGCCACCTCAGACGGAGAGATTGTGTTTTTT. Its translation: CATSDGEIVFF.

The genes are TRBV7-9 and TRBJ2-7, with TRBD1 matching over 7 bases. Germline V gene data show CDR1 as SEHNR and CDR2 as FQNEAQ (reference sequence). The V and J ends lost 4 bases and 3 bases, in that order; junction bases with no gene match: 9. This CDR3 has 15 amino acids. The CDR3 coding sequence is TGTGCCAGCAGCTCACCCGGGACAGAACACTACGAGCAGTACTTC. Protein product: CASSSPGTEHYEQYF.

The sample holds one count of this clone. V is TRBV10-3 and J is TRBJ1-1; D is possibly TRBD1 (5 bases). The germline CDR1 and CDR2 sequences are ENHRY and SYGVKD. Trimming shortened V by 4 bases and J by 7 bases, and 10 bases separated the two germline ends. This CDR3 comprises 12 residues. The CDR3 sequence: CAISAREDEAFF. CDR3 DNA sequence: TGTGCCATCAGTGCCAGGGAAGATGAAGCTTTCTTT.

The chain links TRBV9 to TRBJ2-1; 7 bases match TRBD2. The V segment lost 1 base and the J segment 3 bases; nucleotides outside the gene matches: 10. Germline V gene lookup returns CDR1 SGDLS and CDR2 YYNGEE. The CDR3 is made up of 17 amino acids. CDR3 nucleotides: TGTGCCAGCAGCGTACTGCCTAGCGGCACACTCTACAATGAGCAGTTCTTC. Protein sequence: CASSVLPSGTLYNEQFF.